This T cell receptor (beta chain) stems from a study of T cell responses to AZD1222 COVID-19 vaccine. The assay was immunoSEQ multiplex PCR, and TCRdb's table has in-frame clones only and misses some. The repertoire consists of some 130,000 clones, with 70% to 90% occurring once and the leading ten covering approximately 9.4%. To note about this clone: What it binds is not known.

J lost 5 bases, V lost 3 bases, and 8 bases had no gene match. The CDR3 is 16 amino acids. Germline CDR1 reads LNHDA; CDR2 reads SQIVND (reference sequence). Study-level points and caveats: Spike-specific TCR breadth and depth were elevated following two AZD1222 doses. Among those given AZD1222, only six were seropositive at baseline. Per reports, nearly half of all spike-specific TCRs target regions that are unmutated in variants.

V gene TRBV19 combines with J gene TRBJ2-5, with 11 bases fitting TRBD2. The TCR originated in an adult who received the AZD1222 COVID-19 vaccine. The specimen was peripheral blood, collected 28 days after the second AZD1222 dose. CDR3 region: CASSMYLAGGRETQYF. The DNA of the CDR3 is TGTGCCAGTAGTATGTACCTAGCGGGAGGTCGGGAGACCCAGTACTTC.